This T cell receptor beta chain emerged from a study of beta chain features in type 1 diabetes. Looking at the study overall: The samples had approximately 110 million sorted cells examined in all.

The authors reverse transcribed all of the isolated RNA, so sequencing captured expressed TCRB transcripts. The protocol was immunoSEQ multiplex PCR, while the TCRdb copy is restricted to in-frame clones and leaves out a portion. In the table there are under 500,000 clones, approximately 31% of which are singletons. Study-wide results and limits: VDJ junctions in type 1 diabetes patients carried more deletions and fewer insertions. TCRB CDR3s from Type 1 diabetes patients were moderately but significantly shorter in all four CD4+ subsets.

On this clone itself: The antigen remains unidentified.

The J segment lost 5 bases and the V segment lost 2 bases, leaving 6 bases of the junction unmatched. The CDR3 loop spans 15 amino acids. The germline V gene encodes CDR1 MDHEN and CDR2 SYDVKM. This clonotype was obtained from a man in his late teens or twenties in good health. Material: naive CD4+ T cells from blood. This chain joins TRBV28 and TRBJ2-5; 9 bases agree with TRBD1. The CDR3 nucleotides read TGTGCCAGCAGTTTAACCCGGACAGGGGTGGAGACCCAGTACTTC. Protein sequence: CASSLTRTGVETQYF.